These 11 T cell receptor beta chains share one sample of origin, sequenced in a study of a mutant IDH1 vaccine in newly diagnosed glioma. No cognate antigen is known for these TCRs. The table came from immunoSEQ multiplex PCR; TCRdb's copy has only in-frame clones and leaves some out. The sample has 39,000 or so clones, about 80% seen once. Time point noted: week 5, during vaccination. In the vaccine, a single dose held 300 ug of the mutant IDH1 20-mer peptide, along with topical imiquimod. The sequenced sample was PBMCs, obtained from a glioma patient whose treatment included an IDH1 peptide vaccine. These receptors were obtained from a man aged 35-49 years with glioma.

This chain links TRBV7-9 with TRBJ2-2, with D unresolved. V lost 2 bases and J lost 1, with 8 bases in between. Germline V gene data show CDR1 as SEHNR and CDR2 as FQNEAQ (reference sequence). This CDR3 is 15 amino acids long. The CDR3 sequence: CASSLTAVNTGELFF. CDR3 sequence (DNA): TGTGCCAGCAGCTTAACGGCTGTGAACACCGGGGAGCTGTTTTTT.

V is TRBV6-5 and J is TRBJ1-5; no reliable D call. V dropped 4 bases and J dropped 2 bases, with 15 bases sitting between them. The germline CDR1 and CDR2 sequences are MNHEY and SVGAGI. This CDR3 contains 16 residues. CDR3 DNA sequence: TGTGCCAGCAGTTCCCTGCGGGTAAATGGCAATCAGCCCCAGCATTTT. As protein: CASSSLRVNGNQPQHF.

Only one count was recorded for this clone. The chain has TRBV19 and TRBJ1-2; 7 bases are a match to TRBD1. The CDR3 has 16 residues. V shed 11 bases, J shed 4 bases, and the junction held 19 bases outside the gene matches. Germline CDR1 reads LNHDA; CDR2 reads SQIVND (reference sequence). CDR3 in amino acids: CAPTPRGDSQGYGYTF. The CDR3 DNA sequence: TGTGCCCCTACCCCCCGGGGGGACAGCCAGGGCTATGGCTACACCTTC. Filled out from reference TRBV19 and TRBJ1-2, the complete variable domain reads DGGITQSPKYLFRKEGQNVTLSCEQNLNHDAMYWYRQDPGQGLRLIYYSQIVNDFQKGDIAEGYSVSREKKESFPLTVTSAQKNPTAFYLCAPTPRGDSQGYGYTFGSGTRLTVV.

The CDR3 reads CASSLIGVESPLHF. Here the CDR3 DNA reads TGTGCCAGCAGCTTGATCGGGGTTGAATCACCCCTCCACTTT. The gene calls are TRBV5-6 and TRBJ1-6, with D hard to call. Germline V CDR1 and CDR2: SGHDT, YYEEEE. There are 14 residues in the CDR3. Between the trimmed V and J ends, which lost 1 base and 10 bases, there was a span of 12 bases.

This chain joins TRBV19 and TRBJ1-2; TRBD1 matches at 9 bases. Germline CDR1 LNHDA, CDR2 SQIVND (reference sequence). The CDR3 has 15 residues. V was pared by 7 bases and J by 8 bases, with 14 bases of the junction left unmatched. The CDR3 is CASTPPGQGGLGYTF. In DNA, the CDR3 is TGTGCCAGTACCCCACCGGGACAGGGCGGTCTGGGCTACACCTTC.

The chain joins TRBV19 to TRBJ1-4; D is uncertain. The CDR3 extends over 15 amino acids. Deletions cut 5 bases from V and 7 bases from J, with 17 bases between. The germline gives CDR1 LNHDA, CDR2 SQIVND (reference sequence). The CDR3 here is CASSARPTPGEKLFF. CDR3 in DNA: TGTGCCAGTAGTGCACGTCCAACTCCTGGTGAAAAACTGTTTTTT. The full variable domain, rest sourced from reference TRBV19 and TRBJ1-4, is DGGITQSPKYLFRKEGQNVTLSCEQNLNHDAMYWYRQDPGQGLRLIYYSQIVNDFQKGDIAEGYSVSREKKESFPLTVTSAQKNPTAFYLCASSARPTPGEKLFFGSGTQLSVL.

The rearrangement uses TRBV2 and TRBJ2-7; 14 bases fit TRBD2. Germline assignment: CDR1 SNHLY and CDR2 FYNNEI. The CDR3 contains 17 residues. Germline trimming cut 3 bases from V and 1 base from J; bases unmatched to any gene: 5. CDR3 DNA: TGTGCCAGCAGTGATAGTGGACTAGCGGGGGGATCCTACGAGCAGTACTTC. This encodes CASSDSGLAGGSYEQYF.

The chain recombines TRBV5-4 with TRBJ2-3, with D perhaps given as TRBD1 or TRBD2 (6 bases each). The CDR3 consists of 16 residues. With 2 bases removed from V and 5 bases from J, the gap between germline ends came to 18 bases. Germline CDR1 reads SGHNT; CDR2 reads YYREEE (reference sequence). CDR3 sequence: CASSLSGGDARDTQYF. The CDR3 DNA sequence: TGTGCCAGCAGCTTATCCGGGGGCGATGCTAGAGATACGCAGTATTTT.

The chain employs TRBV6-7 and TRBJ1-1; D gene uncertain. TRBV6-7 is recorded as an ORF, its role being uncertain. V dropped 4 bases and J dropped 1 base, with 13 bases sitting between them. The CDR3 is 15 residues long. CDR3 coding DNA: TGTGCCAGCAGTTCGGCGGGATCGCGGAACACTGAAGCTTTCTTT. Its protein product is CASSSAGSRNTEAFF.

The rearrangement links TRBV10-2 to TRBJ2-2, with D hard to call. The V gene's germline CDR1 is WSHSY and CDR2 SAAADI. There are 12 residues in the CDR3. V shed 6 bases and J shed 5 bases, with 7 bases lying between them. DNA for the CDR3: TGCGCCAGCAGAACCCCGACCGGGGAGCTGTTTTTT. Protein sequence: CASRTPTGELFF.

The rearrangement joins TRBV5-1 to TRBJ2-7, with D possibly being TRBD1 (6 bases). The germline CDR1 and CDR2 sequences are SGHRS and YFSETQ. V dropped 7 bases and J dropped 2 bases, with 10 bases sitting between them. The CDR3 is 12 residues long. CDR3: CASGDTTYEQYF. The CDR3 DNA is TGCGCCAGCGGGGACACTACCTACGAGCAGTACTTC.